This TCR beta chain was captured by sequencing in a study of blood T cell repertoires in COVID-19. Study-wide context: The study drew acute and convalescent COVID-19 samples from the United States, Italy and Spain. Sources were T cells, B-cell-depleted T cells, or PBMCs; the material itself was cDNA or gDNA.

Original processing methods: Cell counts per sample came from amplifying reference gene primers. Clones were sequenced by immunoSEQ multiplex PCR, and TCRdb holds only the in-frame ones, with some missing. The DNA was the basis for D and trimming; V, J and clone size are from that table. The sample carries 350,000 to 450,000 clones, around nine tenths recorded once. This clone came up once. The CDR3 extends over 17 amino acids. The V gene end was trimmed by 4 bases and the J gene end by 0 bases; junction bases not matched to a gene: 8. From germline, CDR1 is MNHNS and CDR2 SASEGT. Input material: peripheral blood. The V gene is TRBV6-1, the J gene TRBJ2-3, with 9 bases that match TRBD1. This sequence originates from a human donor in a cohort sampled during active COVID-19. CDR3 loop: CASSVRDRVTSTDTQYF. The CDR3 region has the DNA TGTGCCAGCAGTGTCCGGGACAGGGTTACTAGCACAGATACGCAGTATTTT.